The 5 T cell receptor beta chains listed next were all sequenced from one sample in a study of OX40 agonist ivuxolimab in advanced cancers. Some clones are missing from TCRdb's copy, which holds only in-frame ones; the method was immunoSEQ multiplex PCR. In the table there are about 49,000 clones, over 60% of which are singletons. The sample was CD4+ or CD8+ T cells sorted from blood, taken in a trial of the OX40 agonist ivuxolimab. The receptors originated from an adult with an advanced solid tumor such as melanoma, head and neck, liver or kidney cancer.

Here the CDR3 reads CASSFSTGGESPLHF. DNA for the CDR3: TGTGCCAGCAGTTTTTCAACAGGGGGCGAATCACCCCTCCACTTT. The gene calls are TRBV27 and TRBJ1-6; 9 nucleotides line up with TRBD1. The germline gives CDR1 MNHEY, CDR2 SMNVEV (reference sequence). V gave up 3 bases and J gave up 10 bases; unmatched junction bases: 7. The CDR3 runs to 15 residues.

The chain employs TRBV29-1 and TRBJ2-5; D may be TRBD2 (7 bases). The CDR3 runs 15 residues. Germline CDR1 SQVTM, CDR2 ANQGSEA. Trimming shortened V by 3 bases and J by 5 bases, and 19 bases separated the two germline ends. CDR3 DNA sequence: TGCAGCGTTGAGGTCGGATGGGGGGGCGAGGAGACCCAGTACTTC. This gives the protein CSVEVGWGGEETQYF.

J is TRBJ2-7 and V is TRBV5-4; D assignment may be TRBD1 or TRBD2 (5 bases each). CDR1 and CDR2 from the germline V gene are SGHNT and YYREEE (reference sequence). V was pared by 5 bases and J by 0 bases, with 12 bases between. This CDR3 has 14 residues. The CDR3, as DNA: TGTGCCAGCAGTCCCGAGGGGAGCTCCTACGAGCAGTACTTC. As protein: CASSPEGSSYEQYF. Looking up the rest from reference TRBV5-4 and TRBJ2-7 gives the full variable domain: ETGVTQSPTHLIKTRGQQVTLRCSSQSGHNTVSWYQQALGQGPQFIFQYYREEENGRGNFPPRFSGLQFPNYSSELNVNALELDDSALYLCASSPEGSSYEQYFGPGTRLTVT.

This clone was counted a single time. J is TRBJ2-1 and V is TRBV11-2; possibly TRBD2 for D (5 bases). The CDR3 length is 14 residues. The V end lost 2 bases, the J end lost 2 bases, and 7 bases lay between the germline ends. Per the germline V gene, CDR1 is SGHAT and CDR2 is FQNNGV. CDR3 amino acids: CASSLTRTYNEQFF. The CDR3 DNA follows: TGTGCCAGCAGCTTAACTAGGACCTACAATGAGCAGTTCTTC.

In nucleotides, the CDR3 is TGTGCCATAATAAAGCGCCTCGGGGAGACTGAAGCTTTCTTT. Translating gives CAIIKRLGETEAFF. This chain links TRBV28 with TRBJ1-1; no definite D call. Per the germline V gene, CDR1 is MDHEN and CDR2 is SYDVKM. This CDR3 has 14 residues. V was pared by 10 bases and J by 5 bases, with 20 bases between.